Detailed here is one T cell receptor (beta chain). The sample belongs to a study of CD8 T cells in Susac syndrome. Blood CD8+ and CD4+ T cells underwent high-throughput TCR beta sequencing. Isolation of CD8+ and CD4+ T cells was performed negatively, whereas enrichment of TEMRA cells was done by FACS. Random hexamers primed reverse transcription of about 0.5 to 1 ug RNA. Across 54 Vbeta and 13 Jbeta, TCR beta CDR3 was amplified with immunoSEQ multiplex PCR. One entry per CDR3 protein, called by TCRdb with MiXCR from the immunoSEQ multiplex PCR reads. The data contain hundreds of thousands of distinct CDR3 sequences, around 83% of them singletons. This CDR3 region has 14 residues. CDR1 SEHNR and CDR2 FQNEAQ come from the germline V gene (reference sequence). V was trimmed by 8 bases and J by 1 base, leaving 14 bases between them.

This sequence was found in a human donor with multiple sclerosis. The chain recombines TRBV7-9 with TRBJ1-1; D gene ambiguous. The material sequenced was CD8+ T cells from PBMCs. The CDR3 DNA is TGTGCCAGCCCCCGGCTAATGAAGAACACTGAAGCTTTCTTT. This gives the protein CASPRLMKNTEAFF. Full variable domain (missing parts from reference TRBV7-9 and TRBJ1-1): DTGVSQNPRHKITKRGQNVTFRCDPISEHNRLYWYRQTLGQGPEFLTYFQNEAQLEKSRLLSDRFSAERPKGSFSTLEIQRTEQGDSAMYLCASPRLMKNTEAFFGQGTRLTVV.